The entry below describes one T cell receptor beta chain. Its cognate antigen is unknown. This specimen belongs to a study of cytomegalovirus exposure and HLA in healthy donors. Broader study findings: The authors assumed roughly uniform sequencing depth across donors for presence/absence analyses. In an earlier analysis, in roughly 600 donors, most V segments appeared productive either ~87% or ~30% of the time. Fewer N-insertions than the roughly 630-donor mean were reportedly shown by an Asian-associated ancestry cluster in a later analysis.

The PCR contained 60 Vbeta and 13 Jbeta primers. Only in-frame clones appear in the TCRdb table, and some are missing; sequencing was by immunoSEQ multiplex PCR. This table holds about 160,000 clones, under 85% found once. The sequence derives from a woman in her twenties or thirties in good health and CMV-seronegative. Sequences were obtained from PBMCs.

The CDR3 loop reads CASSGTGRNTEAFF. In nucleotides, the CDR3 is TGCGCCAGCAGCGGGACAGGGCGGAACACTGAAGCTTTCTTT. The V call is TRBV5-1, the J call TRBJ1-1, with 9 positions matching TRBD1. CDR3 length equals 14 residues. Unmatched junction bases numbered 2, after V lost 4 bases and J lost 1 base. Germline V gene lookup returns CDR1 SGHRS and CDR2 YFSETQ.